Listed here is a single T cell receptor beta chain. What it binds is not known. This sample is drawn from a study of T cells in Graves' hyperthyroidism and ophthalmopathy. General observations from the study: Blood shared most expanded thyroid clonotypes above 0.001. The model made its ophthalmopathy prediction, and onset followed a median roughly 6.5 months later. Through a model of 13 V-J features, ophthalmopathy was separated from stable hyperthyroidism.

The investigators amplified TCR beta CDR3 regions from RNA transcripts. The primer set for the first-round RT-PCR of the TCR CDR3 was HTBI. TCRdb re-derived calls from the multiplex PCR reads in MiXCR, one entry per CDR3 protein. Altogether about 270,000 distinct CDR3 sequences are present, 25% to 30% being singletons, with the ten largest covering about a quarter. Germline CDR1 reads SEHNR; CDR2 reads FQNEAQ (reference sequence). This CDR3 contains 14 residues. The ends were cut back, 5 bases at V and 6 bases at J, with 16 bases in the middle. The sequence derives from a man aged 35-49 years with Graves' hyperthyroidism that later progressed to Graves' ophthalmopathy. Sequenced sample: blood. This chain connects TRBV7-9 to TRBJ1-2; D possibly corresponds to TRBD1 (5 bases). CDR3 in amino acids: CASSAGRRTDGYTF. CDR3 bases: TGTGCCAGCAGCGCAGGGCGGAGGACCGATGGCTACACCTTC. The full variable domain, completed using reference TRBV7-9 and TRBJ1-2, is DTGVSQNPRHKITKRGQNVTFRCDPISEHNRLYWYRQTLGQGPEFLTYFQNEAQLEKSRLLSDRFSAERPKGSFSTLEIQRTEQGDSAMYLCASSAGRRTDGYTFGSGTRLTVV.